A single sample gave rise to the 5 T cell receptor beta chains below, sequenced in a study of CD4 T cells in relation to SARS-CoV-2 and coronaviruses. This table comes from immunoSEQ multiplex PCR, and its TCRdb copy is limited to in-frame clones, with some not included. The data contain tens of thousands of clones, 70% to 90% of them singletons. Sequencing input: memory CD4+ T cells from PBMCs. The receptors originated from an adult with COVID-19.

This rearrangement joins TRBV28 to TRBJ2-4; TRBD2 aligns across 7 bases. From germline, CDR1 is MDHEN and CDR2 SYDVKM. There are 15 residues in the CDR3. The V and J ends lost 5 bases and 8 bases, in that order; junction bases with no gene match: 12. CDR3 amino acids: CASSTPPGRGDIQYF. CDR3 DNA sequence: TGTGCCAGCAGTACCCCCCCGGGGAGGGGAGACATTCAGTACTTC.

This chain joins TRBV3-1 (or the pseudogene TRBV3-2) and TRBJ1-5; D is unresolved. Germline V gives CDR1 LGHDT, CDR2 YNNKEL (reference sequence). This CDR3 is built from 15 residues. V lost 0 bases to trimming and J lost 0 bases, with 6 bases between them. The DNA for the CDR3 is TGTGCCAGCAGCCAAGATGGTTATAGCAATCAGCCCCAGCATTTT. Protein sequence: CASSQDGYSNQPQHF.

The chain combines TRBV5-1 with TRBJ2-7, with a possible D match to TRBD2 (5 bases). The CDR3 contains 13 residues. Germline-derived CDR1 and CDR2 are SGHRS and YFSETQ. V dropped 0 bases and J dropped 7 bases, with 11 bases sitting between them. In nucleotides, the CDR3 is TGCGCCAGCAGCTTGGGGGGAGACCTGGAGCAGTACTTC. Its protein product is CASSLGGDLEQYF.

For this clone: Germline is not matched at one junction end, which may reflect a read error. This CDR3 is also generated by other DNA sequences in the sample. The chain employs TRBV5-1 and TRBJ2-7; 8 nucleotides line up with TRBD2. The CDR3 extends over 15 amino acids. In germline, CDR1 is SGHRS, CDR2 YFSETQ. CDR3 coding DNA: TGCGCCAGCAGCTCGAGACTAGCGTCCTGCTACGAGCAGTACTTT. Encoded protein: CASSSRLASCYEQYF.

V and J are TRBV7-2 and TRBJ2-4; 9 bases map to TRBD2. The CDR3 contains 16 residues. V lost 5 bases, J lost 0 bases, and 5 bases stayed unmatched. The germline CDR1 and CDR2 sequences are SGHTA and FQGNSA. This chain's CDR3 is CASSPSGILAKNIQYF. In DNA, the CDR3 is TGTGCCAGCAGCCCTAGCGGGATACTAGCCAAAAACATTCAGTACTTC. Looking up the rest from reference TRBV7-2 and TRBJ2-4 gives the full variable domain: GAGVSQSPSNKVTEKGKDVELRCDPISGHTALYWYRQSLGQGLEFLIYFQGNSAPDKSGLPSDRFSAERTGGSVSTLTIQRTQQEDSAVYLCASSPSGILAKNIQYFGAGTRLSVL.